One and the same sample provided the 3 T cell receptor beta chains below, sequenced in a study of control samples from healthy donors and cancer patients. TCRdb's table, derived via immunoSEQ multiplex PCR, lists solely in-frame clones and lacks some. The sample carries more than 150,000 clones, roughly nine tenths recorded once. Material: blood. These receptors originate from a woman between 25 and 40 years old in good health.

In the case of this clone: Other nucleotide sequences in the sample specify the same CDR3. This sequence joins TRBV7-2 and TRBJ1-1, with D hard to call. This CDR3 spans 14 amino acids. Between the trimmed V and J ends, which lost 6 bases and 3 bases, there was a span of 14 bases. Germline assignment: CDR1 SGHTA and CDR2 FQGNSA. CDR3 amino acids: CASSLTGGDTEAFF. Written as DNA, the CDR3 is TGTGCCAGCAGTCTGACCGGTGGGGACACTGAAGCTTTCTTT.

The rearrangement joins TRBV28 to TRBJ1-2; no clear D. The CDR3 runs to 13 residues. The V end was cut by 4 bases, the J end by 8 bases, with 14 bases between. Germline V gene sequence: CDR1 MDHEN, CDR2 SYDVKM. This chain's CDR3 is CASSYFVVRGYTF. CDR3 DNA: TGTGCCAGCAGTTATTTTGTGGTACGCGGCTACACCTTC.

The rearrangement joins TRBV11-3 to TRBJ1-3; D gene uncertain. CDR1 is SGHNT and CDR2 is YENEEA in the germline V gene. V was cut by 0 bases and J by 0 bases, with 6 bases left in between. The CDR3 extends over 15 amino acids. CDR3 amino acids: CASSLDSASGNTIYF. The CDR3 coding sequence is TGTGCCAGCAGCTTAGACAGCGCCTCTGGAAACACCATATATTTT.